Listed below are T cell receptor beta chains from one sample, sequenced in a study of shared clonotypes between healthy human individuals. This table comes from immunoSEQ multiplex PCR, and its TCRdb copy is limited to in-frame clones, with some not included. Of 2 million to 2.5 million clones listed, about 90% are singletons. What was sequenced was naive CD4+ T cells from PBMCs. The receptors come from a man aged 18 to 30 in good health. Some clones in this sample may be carry-over from other donors' samples. Both conserved end residues are part of each CDR3. D genes are given only for firm matches. A row's size may be missing; if present it is once, few, many or a size class.

V gene	CDR3 length	J gene	clone size	D gene	CDR3 protein	CDR3 DNA
TRBV6-4	16	TRBJ2-1	-	-	CASSDSFSGAGSEQFF	TGTGCCAGCAGTGACTCTTTTTCGGGAGCCGGGAGTGAGCAGTTCTTC
TRBV28	14	TRBJ2-7	-	-	CASSFTRGGYEQYF	TGTGCCAGCAGTTTCACCAGGGGGGGCTACGAGCAGTACTTC
TRBV5-4	12	TRBJ2-5	-	-	CASSLSVETQYF	TGTGCCAGCAGCTTATCCGTTGAGACCCAGTACTTC
TRBV6-1	15	TRBJ2-2	-	-	CASTWTILITGELFF	TGTGCCAGCACCTGGACTATTCTCATCACCGGGGAGCTGTTTTTT
TRBV11-3	16	TRBJ2-3	once	TRBD2	CASSAFASGSTDTQYF	TGTGCCAGCAGCGCTTTCGCTAGCGGGAGCACAGATACGCAGTATTTT
TRBV30	12	TRBJ1-2	-	-	CAWSVEGYGYTF	TGTGCCTGGAGTGTAGAGGGCTATGGCTACACCTTC
TRBV10-3	23	TRBJ2-1	-	TRBD2	CAIRSGGKAGTSGSLSPYNEQFF	TGTGCCATCAGGTCGGGAGGAAAAGCCGGGACTAGCGGATCTCTCTCCCCTTACAATGAGCAGTTCTTC
TRBV9	14	TRBJ2-5	-	TRBD2	CASSVSGRLETQYF	TGTGCCAGCAGCGTTAGCGGGAGGTTGGAGACCCAGTACTTC
TRBV6-4	13	TRBJ1-1	-	TRBD1	CASALQGDTEAFF	TGTGCCAGCGCTCTCCAGGGGGACACTGAAGCTTTCTTT
TRBV7-6	15	TRBJ2-7	-	-	CASSLFAGLAYEQYF	TGTGCCAGCAGCTTATTTGCAGGGCTTGCCTACGAGCAGTACTTC
TRBV14	15	TRBJ1-1	-	-	CASSPLSGPNTEAFF	TGTGCCAGCAGCCCTCTATCGGGCCCGAACACTGAAGCTTTCTTT
TRBV30	12	TRBJ2-5	few	-	CAWRYRGETQYF	TGTGCCTGGAGATACCGTGGGGAGACCCAGTACTTC
TRBV7-2	13	TRBJ2-7	-	-	CASSLAGSYEQYF	TGTGCCAGCAGCTTAGCGGGGTCGTACGAGCAGTACTTC
TRBV7-9	15	TRBJ1-1	-	-	CASSSGTLPSAEAFF	TGTGCCAGCAGCTCCGGGACTCTGCCAAGCGCTGAAGCTTTCTTT
TRBV4-1	14	TRBJ2-1	-	-	CASSAGQRYNEQFF	TGCGCCAGCAGCGCGGGACAGCGATACAATGAGCAGTTCTTC
TRBV6-6	14	TRBJ2-7	-	-	CASSNRGGSYEQYF	TGTGCCAGCAGTAACAGGGGAGGGAGCTACGAGCAGTACTTC
TRBV7-8	15	TRBJ1-4	-	-	CASSPMRGAFEKLFF	TGTGCCAGCAGCCCAATGAGGGGCGCGTTTGAAAAACTGTTTTTT
TRBV5-4	13	TRBJ1-2	-	-	CASSLRGGYGYTF	TGTGCCAGCAGTTTGAGGGGGGGCTATGGCTACACCTTC
TRBV7-8	18	TRBJ2-6	-	TRBD1	CASSLVRTGDPGANVLTF	TGTGCCAGCAGCTTAGTCCGGACAGGGGATCCTGGGGCCAACGTCCTGACTTTC
TRBV5-6	17	TRBJ1-1	-	-	CASSNLGQRGRYTEAFF	TGTGCCAGCAGCAACCTCGGACAGAGGGGACGGTACACTGAAGCTTTCTTT
TRBV10-3	14	TRBJ1-4	once	-	CAISSSSGAEKLFF	TGTGCCATCAGTTCGTCCTCAGGGGCCGAAAAACTGTTTTTT
TRBV2	15	TRBJ1-5	-	-	CASFNFPSAGQPQHF	TGTGCCAGCTTCAATTTCCCCTCGGCGGGTCAGCCCCAGCATTTT
TRBV6-1	15	TRBJ2-6	-	-	CASSELLTGANVLTF	TGTGCCAGCAGTGAACTGCTAACCGGGGCCAACGTCCTGACTTTC
TRBV10-3	14	TRBJ1-1	few	TRBD1	CAIRAGQPNTEAFF	TGTGCCATCAGGGCGGGACAGCCAAACACTGAAGCTTTCTTT
TRBV5-4	15	TRBJ2-7	-	TRBD2	CASSPSGAWGYEQYF	TGTGCCAGCAGCCCAAGCGGGGCGTGGGGATACGAGCAGTACTTC
TRBV5-6	13	TRBJ1-1	-	-	CASSRRGGTEAFF	TGTGCCAGCAGCCGCAGGGGTGGCACTGAAGCTTTCTTT
TRBV6-1	17	TRBJ2-1	-	-	CASSEAGRTVTYNEQFF	TGTGCCAGCAGTGAAGCGGGACGTACAGTTACCTACAATGAGCAGTTCTTC
TRBV9	16	TRBJ2-2	once	-	CASSVEGSSHTGELFF	TGTGCCAGCAGCGTAGAGGGTAGCAGCCACACCGGGGAGCTGTTTTTT
TRBV5-1	15	TRBJ1-1	-	-	CASRPGAESNTEAFF	TGCGCCAGCAGACCGGGGGCAGAATCGAACACTGAAGCTTTCTTT
TRBV6-5	13	TRBJ2-7	once	-	CASSRTPSYEQYF	TGTGCCAGCAGCAGGACACCCTCCTACGAGCAGTACTTC
TRBV30	13	TRBJ1-2	once	-	CAWLGGLVDGYTF	TGTGCCTGGCTGGGCGGTTTAGTGGATGGCTACACCTTC